This T cell receptor beta chain is from a study of T-cell memory formation after mild COVID-19. 5'RACE primed at constant segments yielded TCR alpha and TCR beta cDNA libraries bearing sample barcodes and UMIs. In TCRdb, the 5' RACE reads were re-called with MiXCR into one record per CDR3 protein. The repertoire includes approximately 430,000 distinct CDR3 sequences, more than 20% of them detected once, and around 13% sits in the top ten. Study outcomes and limitations: Later expanders leaned CD4+, whereas clones that contracted between day 15 and 85 were balanced CD4/CD8. A subset of responding clones appeared in pre-infection memory, suggesting cross-reactive memory joined.

CDR1 and CDR2 (germline): SNHLY, FYNNEI. This CDR3 is built from 14 residues. Trimming cost V 6 bases and J 3 bases; bases outside gene matches: 7. About this clonotype: Antigen specificity is unknown.

The rearrangement links TRBV2 to TRBJ2-7, with 8 bases lining up with TRBD2. The TCR was taken from an adult woman who had mild COVID-19 (a few samples of this study predate the infection). Cell type and time point are not known. Sequenced input: PBMCs or a T cell subset sorted from them (not recorded which). The CDR3 DNA is TGTGCCAGCAGCCCCGGGACTAGGAACTACGAGCAGTACTTC. Encoded protein: CASSPGTRNYEQYF.